A single sample gave rise to the 31 T cell receptor beta chains below, sequenced in a study of OX40 agonist ivuxolimab in advanced cancers. Repertoires were generated with immunoSEQ multiplex PCR, while TCRdb's copy carries only in-frame clones and drops some. The sample records around 15,000 clones, 65% to 90% being singletons. Source: CD4+ or CD8+ T cells sorted from blood, taken in a trial of the OX40 agonist ivuxolimab. Every receptor here comes from an adult with an advanced solid tumor such as melanoma, head and neck, liver or kidney cancer.

The rearrangement links TRBV11-2 to TRBJ2-3; the D is unclear. CDR1 is SGHAT and CDR2 is FQNNGV in the germline V gene. The CDR3 contains 13 residues. With 0 bases removed from V and 4 bases from J, the gap between germline ends came to 5 bases. In nucleotides, the CDR3 is TGTGCCAGCAGCTTAGATAGATCAGATACGCAGTATTTT. Translated: CASSLDRSDTQYF. The whole variable domain, remainder taken from reference TRBV11-2 and TRBJ2-3, is EAGVAQSPRYKIIEKRQSVAFWCNPISGHATLYWYQQILGQGPKLLIQFQNNGVVDDSQLPKDRFSAERLKGVDSTLKIQPAKLEDSAVYLCASSLDRSDTQYFGPGTRLTVL.

The J gene is TRBJ2-1, the V gene TRBV11-2, with 13 nucleotides matching TRBD2. Germline assignment: CDR1 SGHAT and CDR2 FQNNGV. V dropped 5 bases and J dropped 8; count of bases not matched to a gene: 9. The CDR3 covers 16 residues. CDR3 in amino acids: CASSRVGLAGDYEQFF. The CDR3 DNA reads TGTGCCAGCAGCCGAGTTGGACTAGCGGGAGACTATGAGCAGTTCTTC.

The chain recombines TRBV7-9 with TRBJ1-1; no reliable D call. Per the germline V gene, CDR1 is SEHNR and CDR2 is FQNEAQ (reference sequence). V lost 5 bases, J lost 5 bases, and 9 bases lay in between. The CDR3 has 12 residues. The CDR3 nucleotides are TGTGCCAGCAGCCGCGGCGTAACTGAAGCTTTCTTT. Translating gives CASSRGVTEAFF.

The gene calls are TRBV5-8 and TRBJ2-7, with D perhaps being TRBD1 or TRBD2 (6 bases each). Trimming took 4 bases from V and 11 from J, leaving 13 bases between them. CDR1 and CDR2 (germline): SGHTS, YDEGEE. The CDR3 is 11 amino acids. The DNA for the CDR3 is TGTGCCAGCAGCACTCGGGGGCGTAAGTACTTC. It specifies CASSTRGRKYF.

The chain has TRBV6-5 and TRBJ2-5; either TRBD1 or TRBD2 may fit D (6 bases each). This CDR3 has 15 residues. Germline loops: CDR1 MNHEY, CDR2 SVGAGI. Trimming pared 0 bases from V and 4 bases from J, leaving 12 bases between. Here the CDR3 DNA reads TGTGCCAGCAGTTACTCGATTGGGGGGCGAGAGACCCAGTACTTC. It yields the protein CASSYSIGGRETQYF.

In this sample, this clone turned up once. The rearrangement uses TRBV6-4 and TRBJ2-2; 11 positions match TRBD2. The J segment lost 4 bases and the V segment lost 7 bases, leaving 5 bases of the junction unmatched. The CDR3 covers 15 residues. The germline V gene has CDR1 MRHNA and CDR2 SNTAGT. CDR3 sequence reads: CASKGTSGTTGELFF. CDR3 sequence (DNA): TGTGCCAGCAAAGGGACTAGCGGAACCACCGGGGAGCTGTTTTTT.

The genes are TRBV2 and TRBJ1-3; D remains unclear. This CDR3 is built from 15 residues. V shed 6 bases and J shed 4 bases, with 16 bases lying between them. CDR1 is SNHLY, CDR2 FYNNEI, per germline. The CDR3 protein is CASRTKGSRGNTIYF. CDR3 coding DNA: TGTGCCAGCAGGACCAAAGGGAGTAGGGGAAACACCATATATTTT.

This chain joins TRBV2 and TRBJ2-5, with D perhaps assigned TRBD1 or TRBD2 (5 bases each). CDR3 length equals 15 residues. The V and J ends lost 5 bases and 5 bases respectively, with 18 bases between them. CDR1 and CDR2 from the germline V gene are SNHLY and FYNNEI. CDR3 protein: CASSSDWGMGETQYF. In DNA, the CDR3 is TGTGCCAGCAGTTCTGATTGGGGGATGGGGGAGACCCAGTACTTC.

The chain recombines TRBV11-3 with TRBJ2-3; D is ambiguous. Trimming pared 0 bases from V and 7 bases from J, leaving 8 bases between. Germline CDR1 and CDR2: SGHNT and YENEEA. The CDR3 loop spans 13 amino acids. The CDR3 DNA reads as TGTGCCAGCAGCTTAGATAACGCGTATACGCAGTATTTT. Protein sequence: CASSLDNAYTQYF. Filled out from reference TRBV11-3 and TRBJ2-3, the complete variable domain reads EAGVVQSPRYKIIEKKQPVAFWCNPISGHNTLYWYLQNLGQGPELLIRYENEEAVDDSQLPKDRFSAERLKGVDSTLKIQPAELGDSAVYLCASSLDNAYTQYFGPGTRLTVL.

The V and J genes are TRBV10-3 and TRBJ2-1; possibly TRBD2 for D (5 bases). Trimming shortened V by 5 bases and J by 8 bases, and 10 bases separated the two germline ends. CDR3 length equals 12 residues. The germline gives CDR1 ENHRY, CDR2 SYGVKD. The chain's CDR3 is CAISTRNDEQFF. As DNA, the CDR3 is TGTGCCATCAGTACTAGAAATGATGAGCAGTTCTTC.

This clone showed up just a few times. This chain links TRBV27 with TRBJ2-7; possibly TRBD1 or TRBD2 for D (6 bases each). CDR3 length equals 15 residues. From germline, CDR1 is MNHEY and CDR2 SMNVEV (reference sequence). The V and J ends lost 4 bases and 4 bases respectively, with 17 bases between them. The CDR3 coding sequence is TGTGCCAGCAGTTCCCTTAGGCAGGGGACTTACGAGCAGTACTTC. Its protein is CASSSLRQGTYEQYF.

This clone is medium-sized by share. The rearrangement uses TRBV5-1 and TRBJ2-1, with 8 bases lining up with TRBD1. This CDR3 comprises 16 residues. V was clipped by 2 bases and J by 7 bases; unmatched bases: 11. The V gene's germline CDR1 is SGHRS and CDR2 YFSETQ. CDR3 coding DNA: TGCGCCAGCAGCTTTAGACACAGGGGGGACCCTAATGAGCAGTTCTTC. This sequence encodes CASSFRHRGDPNEQFF.

This chain joins TRBV27 and TRBJ1-6; D is undetermined. Trimming took 8 bases from V and 7 from J, leaving 9 bases between them. Looked up from germline, CDR1 is MNHEY and CDR2 is SMNVEV (reference sequence). The CDR3 loop spans 12 amino acids. The CDR3 loop is CASSIPNSPLHF. The DNA for the CDR3 is TGTGCCAGCTCCATTCCGAATTCACCCCTCCACTTT.

This clone was seen just once. The V and J genes are TRBV5-1 and TRBJ2-3; a possible D gene is TRBD1 (5 bases). The CDR3 consists of 15 residues. Germline V CDR1 and CDR2: SGHRS, YFSETQ. V dropped 0 bases and J dropped 4 bases, with 12 bases sitting between them. CDR3 amino acids: CASSLGGDSSDTQYF. The DNA of the CDR3 is TGCGCCAGCAGCTTGGGGGGTGACAGTTCAGATACGCAGTATTTT.

The chain recombines TRBV5-6 with TRBJ1-2; D is unclear. Germline assignment: CDR1 SGHDT and CDR2 YYEEEE. The CDR3 has 12 residues. The germline V and J ends were trimmed by 0 bases and 7 bases, with 7 bases remaining between them. The CDR3 DNA follows: TGTGCCAGCAGCTTGGGTCTGGGTGGCTACACCTTC. It encodes CASSLGLGGYTF.

In this sample, this clone is medium-sized. The rearrangement joins TRBV27 to TRBJ2-7; D is perhaps TRBD2 (5 bases). CDR1 MNHEY and CDR2 SMNVEV come from the germline V gene (reference sequence). V dropped 0 bases and J dropped 1 base, with 13 bases sitting between them. The CDR3 is made up of 16 amino acids. CDR3 nucleotides: TGTGCCAGCAGTTTATCAGTGGACTCGGCGTCCTACGAGCAGTACTTC. Protein: CASSLSVDSASYEQYF.

The V and J genes are TRBV14 and TRBJ2-2; 11 bases align to TRBD2. This CDR3 spans 14 amino acids. The junction had 1 base not matched to a gene; V was cut back by 5 bases and J by 5 bases. CDR1 is SGHDN and CDR2 is FVKESK in the germline V gene. The CDR3 DNA is TGTGCCAGCAGCAGACTAGCGGGAACCGGGGAGCTGTTTTTT. Its protein is CASSRLAGTGELFF. Drawing the rest from reference TRBV14 and TRBJ2-2, the complete variable domain is EAGVTQFPSHSVIEKGQTVTLRCDPISGHDNLYWYRRVMGKEIKFLLHFVKESKQDESGMPNNRFLAERTGGTYSTLKVQPAELEDSGVYFCASSRLAGTGELFFGEGSRLTVL.

This chain's CDR3 is CASSPGGYEQFF. CDR3 coding DNA: TGTGCCAGCTCACCCGGGGGCTATGAGCAGTTCTTC. V gene TRBV18 combines with J gene TRBJ2-1, with D perhaps being TRBD1 or TRBD2 (6 bases each). This CDR3 comprises 12 residues. Germline CDR1 is KGHSH and CDR2 is LQKENI. V lost 3 bases and J 8 bases, leaving 8 bases between the germline ends.

The chain combines TRBV6-6 with TRBJ2-7, with 8 bases fitting TRBD2. This CDR3 has 16 residues. The V segment lost 5 bases and the J segment 3 bases; nucleotides outside the gene matches: 12. Per germline, CDR1 MNHNY and CDR2 SVGAGI (reference sequence). In DNA form, the CDR3 reads TGTGCCAGCAGTCCCTCCGGGGGGGGGCAGGGCTACGAGCAGTACTTC. This codes for CASSPSGGGQGYEQYF.

This rearrangement joins TRBV7-9 to TRBJ2-1, with D unresolved. Germline V lookup: CDR1 SEHNR, CDR2 FQNEAQ (reference sequence). The V end was cut by 10 bases, the J end by 8 bases, with 15 bases between. This CDR3 region has 12 residues. The CDR3 DNA sequence: TGTGCCACGATGGACGTTGCGGATGAGCAGTTCTTC. Amino acids: CATMDVADEQFF.

The chain has TRBV6-5 and TRBJ2-7; TRBD2 aligns across 7 bases. The germline CDR1 and CDR2 sequences are MNHEY and SVGAGI. J gave up 3 bases and V 10 bases, and 12 bases lay outside the gene matches. The CDR3 is made up of 14 amino acids. The CDR3 bases are TGTGCCACTACACCAAGCGGGAACTACTACGAGCAGTACTTC. It encodes CATTPSGNYYEQYF.

The chain recombines TRBV11-3 with TRBJ2-1; no firm D call. V was cut by 2 bases and J by 3 bases, with 2 bases left in between. Germline V gives CDR1 SGHNT, CDR2 YENEEA. CDR3 length equals 12 residues. The CDR3, as DNA: TGTGCCAGCAGCTTAAACTACAATGAGCAGTTCTTC. This gives the protein CASSLNYNEQFF.

The chain joins TRBV2 to TRBJ2-5; 9 bases are shared with TRBD2. Germline CDR1 SNHLY, CDR2 FYNNEI. With 2 bases clipped from V and 5 bases from J, the junction kept 9 bases outside the gene matches. This CDR3 has 16 amino acids. Here the CDR3 reads CASSELAGWSGETQYF. In DNA, the CDR3 is TGTGCCAGCAGTGAACTAGCGGGATGGTCCGGCGAGACCCAGTACTTC. Full variable domain (remainder filled in from reference TRBV2 and TRBJ2-5): EPEVTQTPSHQVTQMGQEVILRCVPISNHLYFYWYRQILGQKVEFLVSFYNNEISEKSEIFDDQFSVERPDGSNFTLKIRSTKLEDSAMYFCASSELAGWSGETQYFGPGTRLLVL.

The chain employs TRBV5-6 and TRBJ2-5, with D tentatively TRBD2 (5 bases). The germline CDR1 and CDR2 sequences are SGHDT and YYEEEE. The CDR3 length is 13 residues. The V end was cut by 4 bases, the J end by 7 bases, with 14 bases between. Written as DNA, the CDR3 is TGTGCCAGCAGCGAGACCCGGGGTTTGACCCAGTACTTC. Protein product: CASSETRGLTQYF.

This chain uses TRBV30 with TRBJ1-1; D gene ambiguous. The ends were cut back, 4 bases at V and 1 base at J, with 10 bases in the middle. The CDR3 runs to 13 residues. Germline V CDR1 and CDR2: GTSNPN, SVGIG (reference sequence). The CDR3 nucleotides are TGTGCCTGGATGATCGGGTGGAACACTGAAGCTTTCTTT. This encodes CAWMIGWNTEAFF.

The chain links TRBV7-9 to TRBJ2-5; unclear D gene. The CDR3 runs to 17 residues. The germline CDR1 and CDR2 sequences are SEHNR and FQNEAQ (reference sequence). V was trimmed by 4 bases and J by 5 bases, leaving 23 bases between them. Written as DNA, the CDR3 is TGTGCCAGCAGCTCCGGGTTTGAGGCCTCCGCGTGGGAGACCCAGTACTTC. Encoded protein: CASSSGFEASAWETQYF.

V is TRBV29-1 and J is TRBJ2-5, with D maybe TRBD1 (6 bases). The CDR3 consists of 12 residues. CDR1 and CDR2 from the germline V gene are SQVTM and ANQGSEA. Trimming left V 6 bases short and J 5 bases short, with 13 bases between. The CDR3 DNA reads TGCAGCGTAACAGGGAGCCGGGAGACCCAGTACTTC. Amino acid sequence: CSVTGSRETQYF.

The rearrangement uses TRBV7-9 and TRBJ2-3; a possible D gene is TRBD1 (6 bases). Trimming shortened V by 6 bases and J by 7 bases, and 14 bases separated the two germline ends. CDR1 is SEHNR and CDR2 is FQNEAQ in the germline V gene (reference sequence). This CDR3 comprises 13 residues. This CDR3 is CASSQWGPNTQYF. CDR3 sequence (DNA): TGTGCCAGCAGTCAGTGGGGGCCGAATACGCAGTATTTT.

In its sample, this clone ranks as medium-sized. The chain links TRBV7-9 to TRBJ2-7; D call uncertain. The V and J ends lost 0 bases and 2 bases respectively, with 2 bases between them. The length of the CDR3 is 12 residues. Germline CDR1 is SEHNR and CDR2 is FQNEAQ (reference sequence). DNA of the CDR3: TGTGCCAGCAGCTTAGCCACCTACGAGCAGTACTTC. This translates into CASSLATYEQYF.

The genes are TRBV7-2 and TRBJ1-2; 7 nucleotides align to TRBD1. From germline, CDR1 is SGHTA and CDR2 FQGNSA. This CDR3 spans 16 amino acids. V was clipped by 1 base and J by 4 bases; unmatched bases: 9. The CDR3 here is CASSLGMGQNLYGYTF. The CDR3, as DNA: TGTGCCAGCAGCTTAGGGATGGGACAGAACCTCTATGGCTACACCTTC.

This chain links TRBV10-3 with TRBJ1-4; D ambiguous. V lost 1 base and J lost 3, with 9 bases in between. The CDR3 has 15 residues. CDR1 is ENHRY, CDR2 SYGVKD, per germline. This CDR3 reads CAISEWSGPNEKLFF. DNA for the CDR3: TGTGCCATCAGTGAGTGGTCTGGGCCTAATGAAAAACTGTTTTTT.